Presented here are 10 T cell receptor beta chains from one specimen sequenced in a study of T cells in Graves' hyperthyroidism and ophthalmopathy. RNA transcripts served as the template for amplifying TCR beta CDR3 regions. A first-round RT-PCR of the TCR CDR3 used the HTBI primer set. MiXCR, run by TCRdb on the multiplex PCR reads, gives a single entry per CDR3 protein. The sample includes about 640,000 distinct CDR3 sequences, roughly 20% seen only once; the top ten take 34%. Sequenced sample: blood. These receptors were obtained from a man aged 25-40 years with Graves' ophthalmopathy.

CDR3 DNA: TGCGCCAGCAGCTTGATCGGGAGCACCGGGGCCAACGTCCTGACTTTC. It translates to CASSLIGSTGANVLTF. This rearrangement joins TRBV5-1 to TRBJ2-6; D possibly corresponds to TRBD2 (6 bases). Deletions cut 1 base from V and 4 bases from J, with 12 bases between. This CDR3 region has 16 residues. Germline V gives CDR1 SGHRS, CDR2 YFSETQ.

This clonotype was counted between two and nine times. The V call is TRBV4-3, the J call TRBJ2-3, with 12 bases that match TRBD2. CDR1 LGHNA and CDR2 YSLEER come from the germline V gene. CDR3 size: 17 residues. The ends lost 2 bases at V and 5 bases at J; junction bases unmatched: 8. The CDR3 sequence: CASSQLAGGSARDTQYF. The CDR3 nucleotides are TGCGCCAGCAGCCAACTAGCGGGAGGGTCCGCCCGAGATACGCAGTATTTT.

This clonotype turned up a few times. In nucleotides, the CDR3 is TGTGCCAGCAGCCAAGACGCGGGAGGATACAATGAGCAGTTCTTC. This translates into CASSQDAGGYNEQFF. The chain carries TRBV3-1 and TRBJ2-1; TRBD2 aligns across 8 bases. V trimming: 0 bases; J trimming: 4 bases; junction bases outside the gene matches: 2. CDR3 length: 15 residues. Germline values: CDR1 LGHDT, CDR2 YNNKEL (reference sequence).

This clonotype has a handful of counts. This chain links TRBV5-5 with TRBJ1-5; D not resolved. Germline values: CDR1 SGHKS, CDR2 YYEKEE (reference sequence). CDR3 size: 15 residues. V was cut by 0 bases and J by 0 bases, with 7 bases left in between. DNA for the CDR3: TGTGCCAGCAGCTTGGTTCAGCTTAGCAATCAGCCCCAGCATTTT. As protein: CASSLVQLSNQPQHF.

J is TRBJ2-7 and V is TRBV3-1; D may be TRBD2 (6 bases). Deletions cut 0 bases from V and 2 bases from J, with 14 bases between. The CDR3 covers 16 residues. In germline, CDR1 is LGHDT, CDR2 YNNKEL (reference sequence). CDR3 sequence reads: CASSQDRAGRPYEQYF. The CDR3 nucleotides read TGTGCCAGCAGCCAAGATCGGGCAGGGAGGCCCTACGAGCAGTACTTC.

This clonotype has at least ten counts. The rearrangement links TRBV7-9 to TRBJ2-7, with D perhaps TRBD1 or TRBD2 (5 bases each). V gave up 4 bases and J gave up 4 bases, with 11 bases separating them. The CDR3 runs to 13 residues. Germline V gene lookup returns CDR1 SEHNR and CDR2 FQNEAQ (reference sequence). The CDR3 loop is CASSSLEGYEQYF. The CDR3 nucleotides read TGTGCCAGCAGCTCCCTAGAGGGGTACGAGCAGTACTTC. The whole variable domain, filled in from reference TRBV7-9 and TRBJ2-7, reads DTGVSQNPRHKITKRGQNVTFRCDPISEHNRLYWYRQTLGQGPEFLTYFQNEAQLEKSRLLSDRFSAERPKGSFSTLEIQRTEQGDSAMYLCASSSLEGYEQYFGPGTRLTVT.

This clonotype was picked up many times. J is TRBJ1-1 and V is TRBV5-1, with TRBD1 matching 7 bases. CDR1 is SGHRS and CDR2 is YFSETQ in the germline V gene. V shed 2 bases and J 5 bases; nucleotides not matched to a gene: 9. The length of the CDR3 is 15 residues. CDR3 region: CASSFGPTGSTEAFF. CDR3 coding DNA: TGCGCCAGCAGCTTTGGTCCGACAGGGAGTACTGAAGCTTTCTTT.

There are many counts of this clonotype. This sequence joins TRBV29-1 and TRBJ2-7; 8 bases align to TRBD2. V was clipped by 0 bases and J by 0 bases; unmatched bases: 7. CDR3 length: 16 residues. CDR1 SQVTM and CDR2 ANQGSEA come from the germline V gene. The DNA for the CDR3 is TGCAGCGTTGAAGATTCCGGGAGGGGTCTCTCCTACGAGCAGTACTTC. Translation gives CSVEDSGRGLSYEQYF.

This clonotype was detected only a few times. CDR3 loop: CASSLGQGAGIYEQYF. DNA for the CDR3: TGTGCCAGCAGCTTGGGACAGGGGGCCGGGATCTACGAGCAGTACTTC. This rearrangement joins TRBV7-2 to TRBJ2-7; 12 bases map to TRBD1. CDR3 length equals 16 residues. Germline V CDR1 and CDR2: SGHTA, FQGNSA. V was clipped by 3 bases and J by 3 bases; unmatched bases: 6.

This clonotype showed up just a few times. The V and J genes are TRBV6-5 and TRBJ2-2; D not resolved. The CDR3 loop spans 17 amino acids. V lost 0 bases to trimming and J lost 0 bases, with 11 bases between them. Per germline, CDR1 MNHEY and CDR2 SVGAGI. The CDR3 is CASSYSTGFPNTGELFF. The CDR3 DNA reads TGTGCCAGCAGTTACTCGACGGGTTTCCCGAACACCGGGGAGCTGTTTTTT.